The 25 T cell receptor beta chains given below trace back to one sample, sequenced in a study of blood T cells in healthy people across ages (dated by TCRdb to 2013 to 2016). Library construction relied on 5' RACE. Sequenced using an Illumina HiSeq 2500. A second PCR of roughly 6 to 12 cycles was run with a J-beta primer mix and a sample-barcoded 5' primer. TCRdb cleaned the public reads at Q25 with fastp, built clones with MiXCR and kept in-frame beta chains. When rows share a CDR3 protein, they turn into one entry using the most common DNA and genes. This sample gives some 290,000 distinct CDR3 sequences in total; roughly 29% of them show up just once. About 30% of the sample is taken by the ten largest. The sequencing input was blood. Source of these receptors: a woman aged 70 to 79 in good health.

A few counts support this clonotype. CDR3 amino acids: CSARGQKNSYEQYF. The CDR3 nucleotides read TGCAGTGCTAGGGGGCAGAAGAACTCCTACGAGCAGTACTTC. The chain recombines TRBV20-1 with TRBJ2-7, with D possibly matching TRBD1 (5 bases). Germline CDR1 is DFQATT and CDR2 is SNEGSKA (reference sequence). Trimming shortened V by 3 bases and J by 0 bases, and 12 bases separated the two germline ends. CDR3 length equals 14 residues.

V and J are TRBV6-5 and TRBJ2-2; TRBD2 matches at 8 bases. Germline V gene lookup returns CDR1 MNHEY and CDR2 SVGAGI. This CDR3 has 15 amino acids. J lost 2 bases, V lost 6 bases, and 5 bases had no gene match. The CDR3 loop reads CASRSGRANTGELFF. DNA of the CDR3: TGTGCCAGCAGAAGCGGGAGAGCTAACACCGGGGAGCTGTTTTTT.

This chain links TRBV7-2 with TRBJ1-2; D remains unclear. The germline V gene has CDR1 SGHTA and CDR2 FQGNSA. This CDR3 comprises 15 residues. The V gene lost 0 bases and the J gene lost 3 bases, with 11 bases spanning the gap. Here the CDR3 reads CASSLAGSSDYGYTF. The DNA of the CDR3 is TGTGCCAGCAGCTTAGCGGGTTCGTCTGACTATGGCTACACCTTC.

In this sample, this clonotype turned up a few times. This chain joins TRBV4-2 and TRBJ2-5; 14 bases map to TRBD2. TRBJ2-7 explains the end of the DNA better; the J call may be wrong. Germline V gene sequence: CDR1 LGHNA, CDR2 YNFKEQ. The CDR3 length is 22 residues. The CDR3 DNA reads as TGTGCCAGCAGCCACCTAGTCCCGGGACTAGCGGGAGAAGGCATCGGGGGCTACGAGCAGTACTTC. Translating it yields CASSHLVPGLAGEGIGGYEQYF.

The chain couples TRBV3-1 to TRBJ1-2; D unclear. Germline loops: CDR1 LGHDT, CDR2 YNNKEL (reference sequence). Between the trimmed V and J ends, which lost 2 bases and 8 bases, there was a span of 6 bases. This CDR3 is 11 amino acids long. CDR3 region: CASSQMGGYTF. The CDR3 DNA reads TGTGCCAGCAGCCAAATGGGGGGCTACACCTTC.

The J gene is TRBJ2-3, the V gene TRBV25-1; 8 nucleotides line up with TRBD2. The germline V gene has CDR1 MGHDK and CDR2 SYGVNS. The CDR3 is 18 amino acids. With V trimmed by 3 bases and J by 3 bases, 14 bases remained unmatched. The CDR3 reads CASSDLQGSGSLTDTQYF. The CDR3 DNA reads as TGTGCCAGCAGTGACCTCCAAGGGAGCGGGAGTTTGACAGATACGCAGTATTTT.

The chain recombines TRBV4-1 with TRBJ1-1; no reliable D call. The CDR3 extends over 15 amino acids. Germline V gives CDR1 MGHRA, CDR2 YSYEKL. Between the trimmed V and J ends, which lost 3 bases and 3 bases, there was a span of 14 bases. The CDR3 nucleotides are TGCGCCAGCAGCCAGCAAACAAGCGGTGACACTGAAGCTTTCTTT. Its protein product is CASSQQTSGDTEAFF.

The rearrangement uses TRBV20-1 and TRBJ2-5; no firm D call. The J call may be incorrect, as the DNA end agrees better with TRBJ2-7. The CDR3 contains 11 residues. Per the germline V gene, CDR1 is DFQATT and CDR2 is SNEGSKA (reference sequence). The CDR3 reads CQLRRLGEQYF. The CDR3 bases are TGCCAGTTAAGGAGATTGGGCGAGCAGTACTTC.

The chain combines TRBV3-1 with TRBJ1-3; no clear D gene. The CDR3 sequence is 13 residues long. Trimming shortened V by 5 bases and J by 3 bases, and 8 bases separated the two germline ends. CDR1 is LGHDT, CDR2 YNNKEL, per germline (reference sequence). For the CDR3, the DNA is TGTGCCAGCAGCGAAAACCATGGAAACACCATATATTTT. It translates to CASSENHGNTIYF.

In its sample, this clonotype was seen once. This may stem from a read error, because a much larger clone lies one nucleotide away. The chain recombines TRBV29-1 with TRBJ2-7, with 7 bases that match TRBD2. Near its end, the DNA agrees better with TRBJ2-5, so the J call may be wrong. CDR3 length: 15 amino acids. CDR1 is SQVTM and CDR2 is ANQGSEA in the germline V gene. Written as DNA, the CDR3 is TGCAGCGTTGACCCGGCACTAGCGAAACAAGAGACCCAGTACTTC. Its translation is CSVDPALAKQETQYF.

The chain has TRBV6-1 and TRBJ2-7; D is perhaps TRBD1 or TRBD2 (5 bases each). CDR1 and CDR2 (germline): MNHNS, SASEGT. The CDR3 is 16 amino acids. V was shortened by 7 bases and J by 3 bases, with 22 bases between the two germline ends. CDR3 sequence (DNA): TGTGCCAGCAAGACTCGGGGACCCTTAGGGGTCTACGAGCAGTACTTC. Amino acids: CASKTRGPLGVYEQYF.

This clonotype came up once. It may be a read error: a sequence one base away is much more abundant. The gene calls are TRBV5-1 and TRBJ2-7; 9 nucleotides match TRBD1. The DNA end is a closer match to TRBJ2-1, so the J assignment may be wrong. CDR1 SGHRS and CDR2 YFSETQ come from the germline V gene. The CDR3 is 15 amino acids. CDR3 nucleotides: TGCGCCAGCAGCTTGGATGCTGGACAGGGGTACGAGCAGTTCTTC. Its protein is CASSLDAGQGYEQFF.

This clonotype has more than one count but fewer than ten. CDR3 DNA: TGTGCCAGCAGCACGGGGGGTCAAGAGACCCAGTACTTC. This sequence encodes CASSTGGQETQYF. J is TRBJ2-5 and V is TRBV7-2, with TRBD2 matching 7 bases. This CDR3 is 13 amino acids long. The germline V gene has CDR1 SGHTA and CDR2 FQGNSA. Trimming took 5 bases from V and 2 from J; bases not matched to a gene: 2.

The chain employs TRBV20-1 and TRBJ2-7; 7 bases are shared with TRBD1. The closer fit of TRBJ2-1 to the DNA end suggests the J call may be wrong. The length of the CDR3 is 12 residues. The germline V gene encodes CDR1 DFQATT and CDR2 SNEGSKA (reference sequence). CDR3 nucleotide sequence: TGCAGTGCCAACAGGGGTCAGGATGAGCAGTTCTTC. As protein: CSANRGQDEQFF.

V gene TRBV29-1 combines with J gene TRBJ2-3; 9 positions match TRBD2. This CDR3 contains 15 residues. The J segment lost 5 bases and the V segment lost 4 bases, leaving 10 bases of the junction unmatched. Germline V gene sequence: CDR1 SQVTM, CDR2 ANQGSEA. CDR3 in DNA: TGCAGCGTTGTGTTCGGCGGGAGGGTGGGAGATACGCAGTATTTT. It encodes CSVVFGGRVGDTQYF.

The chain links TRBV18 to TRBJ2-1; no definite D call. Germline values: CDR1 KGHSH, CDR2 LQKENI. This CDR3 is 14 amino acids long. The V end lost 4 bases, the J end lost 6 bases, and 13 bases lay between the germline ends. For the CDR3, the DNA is TGTGCCAGCTCACGCCTCGCGGCGAGCAATGAGCAGTTCTTC. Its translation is CASSRLAASNEQFF. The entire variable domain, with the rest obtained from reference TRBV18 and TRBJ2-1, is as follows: NAGVMQNPRHLVRRRGQEARLRCSPMKGHSHVYWYRQLPEEGLKFMVYLQKENIIDESGMPKERFSAEFPKEGPSILRIQQVVRGDSAAYFCASSRLAASNEQFFGPGTRLTVL.

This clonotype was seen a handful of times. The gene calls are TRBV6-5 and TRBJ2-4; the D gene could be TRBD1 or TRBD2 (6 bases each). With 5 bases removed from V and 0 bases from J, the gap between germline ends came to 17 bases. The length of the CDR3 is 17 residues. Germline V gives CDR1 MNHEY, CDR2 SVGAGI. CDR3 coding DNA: TGTGCCAGCAGTAGGGGGGCCGGTGGGGTAGCCAAAAACATTCAGTACTTC. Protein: CASSRGAGGVAKNIQYF.

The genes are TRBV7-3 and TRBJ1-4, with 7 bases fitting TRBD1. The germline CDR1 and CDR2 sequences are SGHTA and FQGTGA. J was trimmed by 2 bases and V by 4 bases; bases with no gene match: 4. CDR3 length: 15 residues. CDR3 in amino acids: CASSSGGQTNEKLFF. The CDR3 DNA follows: TGTGCCAGCAGCTCAGGGGGACAGACTAATGAAAAACTGTTTTTT.

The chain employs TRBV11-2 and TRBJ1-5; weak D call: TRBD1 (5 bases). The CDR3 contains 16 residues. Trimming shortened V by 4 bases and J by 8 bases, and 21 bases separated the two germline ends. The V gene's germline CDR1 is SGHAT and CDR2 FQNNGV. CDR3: CASSSNPPVRGEPQHF. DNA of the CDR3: TGTGCCAGCAGCTCAAACCCCCCGGTCCGGGGGGAGCCCCAGCATTTT.

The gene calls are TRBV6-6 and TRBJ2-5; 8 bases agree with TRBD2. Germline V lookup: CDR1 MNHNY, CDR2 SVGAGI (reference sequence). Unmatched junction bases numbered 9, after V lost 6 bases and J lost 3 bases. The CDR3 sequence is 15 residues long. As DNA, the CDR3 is TGTGCCAGCAGAAGCCCGGGACTAGTTAAAGAGACCCAGTACTTC. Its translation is CASRSPGLVKETQYF.

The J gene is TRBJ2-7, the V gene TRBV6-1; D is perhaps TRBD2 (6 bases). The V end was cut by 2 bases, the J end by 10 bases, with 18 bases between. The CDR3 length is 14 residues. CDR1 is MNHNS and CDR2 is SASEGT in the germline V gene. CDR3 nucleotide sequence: TGTGCCAGCAGTGAACGACTAGGCCAAGTGTCCCAGTACTTC. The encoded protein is CASSERLGQVSQYF.

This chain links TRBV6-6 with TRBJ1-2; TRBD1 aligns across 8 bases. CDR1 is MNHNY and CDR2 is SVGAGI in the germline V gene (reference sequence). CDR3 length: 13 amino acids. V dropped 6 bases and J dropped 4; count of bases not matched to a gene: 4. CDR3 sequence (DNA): TGTGCCAGCAGGCCCGGACAGGGCTATGGCTACACCTTC. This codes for CASRPGQGYGYTF.

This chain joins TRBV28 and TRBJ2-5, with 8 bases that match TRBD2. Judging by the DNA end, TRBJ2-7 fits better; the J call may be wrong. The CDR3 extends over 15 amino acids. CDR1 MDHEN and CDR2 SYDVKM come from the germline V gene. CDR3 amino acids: CASSTTGTSSYEQYF. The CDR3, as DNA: TGTGCCAGCAGTACGACCGGGACTAGCTCCTACGAGCAGTACTTC.

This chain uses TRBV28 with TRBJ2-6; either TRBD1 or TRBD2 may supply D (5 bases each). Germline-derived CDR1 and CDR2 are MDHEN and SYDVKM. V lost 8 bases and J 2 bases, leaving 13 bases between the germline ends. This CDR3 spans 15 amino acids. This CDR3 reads CASLSGAPGANVLTF. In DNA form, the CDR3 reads TGTGCCAGCCTGTCCGGGGCCCCTGGGGCCAACGTCCTGACTTTC.

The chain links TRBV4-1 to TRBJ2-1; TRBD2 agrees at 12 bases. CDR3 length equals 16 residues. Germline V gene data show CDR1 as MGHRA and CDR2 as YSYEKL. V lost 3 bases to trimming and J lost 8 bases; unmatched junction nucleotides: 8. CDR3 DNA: TGCGCCAGCAGCCAGTCTAGCGGGAGGGTTGGGGATGAGCAGTTCTTC. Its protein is CASSQSSGRVGDEQFF.